This T cell receptor (beta chain) was sequenced during a study of CD8 T cells in ankylosing spondylitis (dated by TCRdb to the late 2010s). Broadly, across the study: T cell receptor beta repertoires were profiled in healthy donors and ankylosing spondylitis patients so that disease-linked TCR variants could be found. The full study cohort was made up of 25 ankylosing spondylitis patients and 108 healthy donors. Peripheral blood was sampled, and synovial fluid was additionally collected from ankylosing spondylitis patients.

This clonotype was observed a handful of times. Its target antigen remains unknown. Base qualities are missing; no much larger clone stands one base away. The full study reports these points: In peripheral blood, the disease-linked clones were found at relatively low frequencies and had a CD8+ phenotype. Some TCR beta motif variants had previously been reported in synovial fluid and blood of reactive arthritis patients, which suggested common disease-initiation mechanisms. A TCR beta motif made up of fewer than 10 highly homologous amino acid variants appeared to be characteristic of blood from ankylosing spondylitis patients. According to the report, matched synovial fluid samples from ankylosing spondylitis patients were significantly enriched for the disease-linked clones.

The instrument was an Illumina HiSeq 2500. Quantitative 5'-RACE with molecular barcodes was used to prepare TCR beta libraries. The study's processing was this. A new computational method, built on a probabilistic model of VDJ rearrangement, was used to identify disease-linked TCR variants. TCRdb passed the public sequencing reads through fastp at Q25 and MiXCR, retaining productive beta sequences. One record per CDR3 amino acid sequence lists the most common genes and DNA. The V and J calls follow TCRdb's processing rather than the paper's. In this sample the table shows hundreds of thousands of distinct CDR3 sequences, 12% of which occur a single time. The ten largest make up approximately 6.2% of the sample. Specimen: blood, either unsorted or a sorted T cell fraction (not recorded which). The source is a male donor with ankylosing spondylitis.

The sequenced DNA is TGTGCCAGCAGTTACGGCGGACAGGGGGCAAGAGATACGCAGTATTTT. The translation is CASSYGGQGARDTQYF. The chain uses TRBV6-5 and TRBJ2-3, with 11 middle bases fitting TRBD1. CDR1 MNHEY and CDR2 SVGAGI were looked up in the germline V gene. The CDR3, from cysteine to phenylalanine, totals 16 residues. The entry retains the CDR3 DNA only, 48 bases that are in frame from base 1. Relative to germline, V is missing 2 bases and J is missing 5 bases, with 6 bases of the junction outside any gene match.